This T cell receptor (beta chain) was recovered during a study of shared clonotypes between healthy human individuals. In the study overall: The study drew on a couple of women and a few men aged 18 to 49 as donors.

As to this clone: Its antigen is undetermined.

General observations from the study: Memory subsets generally showed smaller estimated richness than naive subsets did.

It was across several immunoSEQ plates that each subset's genomic DNA was evenly split. Clones were sequenced by immunoSEQ multiplex PCR, and TCRdb holds only the in-frame ones, with some missing. The sample has millions of clones, less than 95% seen once. Terminally differentiated effector memory CD45RA+ cells were excluded by CCR7 positive selection of CD45RO-negative cells. The germline gives CDR1 MNHEY, CDR2 SMNVEV (reference sequence). The CDR3 covers 17 residues. The V end lost 2 bases, the J end lost 2 bases, and 17 bases lay between the germline ends. The sequenced material came from naive CD8+ T cells sorted from blood. The chain is built from TRBV27 and TRBJ2-3; D assignment may be TRBD1 or TRBD2 (5 bases each). This receptor was obtained from a man between 18 and 35 years old in good health. For the CDR3, the DNA is TGTGCCAGCAGTTTAGGAAACCCGGGACCGAACACAGATACGCAGTATTTT. The encoded protein is CASSLGNPGPNTDTQYF.